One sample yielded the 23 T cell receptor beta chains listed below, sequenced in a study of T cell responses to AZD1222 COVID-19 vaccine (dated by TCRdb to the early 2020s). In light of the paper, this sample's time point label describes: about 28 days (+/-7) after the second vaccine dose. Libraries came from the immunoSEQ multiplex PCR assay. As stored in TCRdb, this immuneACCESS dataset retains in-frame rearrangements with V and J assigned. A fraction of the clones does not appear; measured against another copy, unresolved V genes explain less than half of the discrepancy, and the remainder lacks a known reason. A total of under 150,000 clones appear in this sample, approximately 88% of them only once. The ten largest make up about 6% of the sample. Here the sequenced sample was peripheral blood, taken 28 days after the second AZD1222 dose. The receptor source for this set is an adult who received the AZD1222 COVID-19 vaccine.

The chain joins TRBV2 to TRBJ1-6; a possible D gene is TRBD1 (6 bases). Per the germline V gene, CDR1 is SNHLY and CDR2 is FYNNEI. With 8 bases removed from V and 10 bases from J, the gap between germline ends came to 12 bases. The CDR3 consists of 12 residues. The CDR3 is CASRDMGSPLHF. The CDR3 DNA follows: TGTGCCAGCCGGGACATGGGCTCACCCCTCCACTTT.

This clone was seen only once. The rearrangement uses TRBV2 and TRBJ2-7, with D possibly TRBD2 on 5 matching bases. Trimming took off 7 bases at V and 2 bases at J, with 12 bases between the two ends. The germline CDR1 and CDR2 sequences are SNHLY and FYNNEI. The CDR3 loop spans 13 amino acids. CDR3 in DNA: TGTGCCAGCACCGAGGGCGGCGCCTACGAGCAGTACTTC. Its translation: CASTEGGAYEQYF.

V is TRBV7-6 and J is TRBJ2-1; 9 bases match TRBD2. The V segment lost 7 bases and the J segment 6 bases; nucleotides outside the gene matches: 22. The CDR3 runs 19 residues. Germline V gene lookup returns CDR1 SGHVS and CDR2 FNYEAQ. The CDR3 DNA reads TGTGCCAGCATGGGAGCGGGGGGCACTCCACCCTCGGGAGGCAATGAGCAGTTCTTC. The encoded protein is CASMGAGGTPPSGGNEQFF.

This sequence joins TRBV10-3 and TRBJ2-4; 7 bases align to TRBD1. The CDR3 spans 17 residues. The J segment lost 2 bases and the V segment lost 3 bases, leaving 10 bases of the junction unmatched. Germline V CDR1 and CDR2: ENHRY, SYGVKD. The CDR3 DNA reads TGTGCCATCAGTGAATTGTGGGACAGCGCTTCCAAAAACATTCAGTACTTC. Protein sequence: CAISELWDSASKNIQYF.

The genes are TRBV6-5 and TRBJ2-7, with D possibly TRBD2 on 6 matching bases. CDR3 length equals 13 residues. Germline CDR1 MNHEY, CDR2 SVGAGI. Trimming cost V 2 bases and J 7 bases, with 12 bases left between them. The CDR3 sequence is CASSYAGQREQYF. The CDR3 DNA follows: TGTGCCAGCAGTTACGCGGGGCAGAGAGAGCAGTACTTC.

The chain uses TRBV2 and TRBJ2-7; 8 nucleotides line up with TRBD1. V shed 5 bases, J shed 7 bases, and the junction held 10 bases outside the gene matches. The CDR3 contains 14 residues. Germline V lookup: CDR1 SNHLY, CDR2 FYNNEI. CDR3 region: CASSRTGTTWEQYF. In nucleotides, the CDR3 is TGTGCCAGCAGTAGGACAGGGACGACCTGGGAGCAGTACTTC. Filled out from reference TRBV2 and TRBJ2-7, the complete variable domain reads EPEVTQTPSHQVTQMGQEVILRCVPISNHLYFYWYRQILGQKVEFLVSFYNNEISEKSEIFDDQFSVERPDGSNFTLKIRSTKLEDSAMYFCASSRTGTTWEQYFGPGTRLTVT.

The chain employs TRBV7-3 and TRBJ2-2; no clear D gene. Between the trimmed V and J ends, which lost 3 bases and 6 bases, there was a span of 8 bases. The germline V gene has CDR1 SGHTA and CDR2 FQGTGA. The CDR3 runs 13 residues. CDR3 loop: CASSFWVPGELFF. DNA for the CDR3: TGTGCCAGCAGCTTTTGGGTTCCCGGGGAGCTGTTTTTT.

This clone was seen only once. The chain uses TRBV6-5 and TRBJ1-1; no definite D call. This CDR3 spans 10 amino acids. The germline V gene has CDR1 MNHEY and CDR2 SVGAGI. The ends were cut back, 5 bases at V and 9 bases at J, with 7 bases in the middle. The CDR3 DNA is TGTGCCAGCAGTACGGAAAAAGCTTTCTTT. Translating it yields CASSTEKAFF.

CDR3 sequence: CASSISRAEGYTF. The CDR3 DNA is TGTGCCAGTAGTATCTCCAGGGCGGAAGGCTACACCTTC. The chain is built from TRBV19 and TRBJ1-2; D perhaps matches TRBD1 (5 bases). From germline, CDR1 is LNHDA and CDR2 SQIVND (reference sequence). The CDR3 has 13 residues. Trimming shortened V by 3 bases and J by 8 bases, and 13 bases separated the two germline ends.

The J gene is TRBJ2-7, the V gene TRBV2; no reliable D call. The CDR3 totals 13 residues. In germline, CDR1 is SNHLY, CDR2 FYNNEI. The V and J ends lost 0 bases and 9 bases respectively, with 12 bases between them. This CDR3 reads CASSEAQGMGQYF. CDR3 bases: TGTGCCAGCAGTGAAGCGCAAGGAATGGGGCAGTACTTC.

CDR3 nucleotides: TGCAGCGTTGGAATTCACACCTTC. It yields the protein CSVGIHTF. V is TRBV29-1 and J is TRBJ1-2, with D unresolved. This CDR3 comprises 8 residues. V shed 4 bases and J shed 12 bases, with 6 bases lying between them. Germline CDR1 and CDR2: SQVTM and ANQGSEA.

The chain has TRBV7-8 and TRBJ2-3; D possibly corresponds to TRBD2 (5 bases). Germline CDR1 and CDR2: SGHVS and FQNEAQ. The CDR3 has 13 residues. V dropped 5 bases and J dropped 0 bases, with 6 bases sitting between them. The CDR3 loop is CASSRTSTDTQYF. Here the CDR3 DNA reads TGTGCCAGCAGCCGGACTAGCACAGATACGCAGTATTTT.

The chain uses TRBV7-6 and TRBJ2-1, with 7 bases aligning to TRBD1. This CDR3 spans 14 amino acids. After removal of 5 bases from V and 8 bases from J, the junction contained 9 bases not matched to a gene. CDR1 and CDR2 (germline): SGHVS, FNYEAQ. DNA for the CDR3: TGTGCCAGCAGCAGATTACAGGGGAAGCATGAGCAGTTCTTC. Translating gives CASSRLQGKHEQFF. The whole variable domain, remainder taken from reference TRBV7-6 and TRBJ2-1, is GAGVSQSPRYKVTKRGQDVALRCDPISGHVSLYWYRQALGQGPEFLTYFNYEAQQDKSGLPNDRFSAERPEGSISTLTIQRTEQRDSAMYRCASSRLQGKHEQFFGPGTRLTVL.

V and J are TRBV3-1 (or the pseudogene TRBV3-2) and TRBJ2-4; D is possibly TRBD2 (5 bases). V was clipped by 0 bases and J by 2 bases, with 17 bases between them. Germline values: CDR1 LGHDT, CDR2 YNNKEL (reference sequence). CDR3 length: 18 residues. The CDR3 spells CASSQERSERLTKNIQYF. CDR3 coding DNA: TGTGCCAGCAGCCAAGAACGGTCGGAGCGGTTGACCAAAAACATTCAGTACTTC.

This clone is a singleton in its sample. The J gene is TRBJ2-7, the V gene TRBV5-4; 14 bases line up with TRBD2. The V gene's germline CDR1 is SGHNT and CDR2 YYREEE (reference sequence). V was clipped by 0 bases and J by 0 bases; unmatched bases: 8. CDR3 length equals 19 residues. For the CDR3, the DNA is TGTGCCAGCAGCTTGGGGACTAGCGGGGGGCCTTTTCCCTCCTACGAGCAGTACTTC. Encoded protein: CASSLGTSGGPFPSYEQYF. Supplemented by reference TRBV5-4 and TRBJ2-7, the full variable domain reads ETGVTQSPTHLIKTRGQQVTLRCSSQSGHNTVSWYQQALGQGPQFIFQYYREEENGRGNFPPRFSGLQFPNYSSELNVNALELDDSALYLCASSLGTSGGPFPSYEQYFGPGTRLTVT.

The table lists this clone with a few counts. CDR3 residues: CASSRDLGLGQPQHF. The DNA of the CDR3 is TGTGCCAGCAGCCGGGATTTAGGGCTTGGTCAGCCCCAGCATTTT. The chain recombines TRBV4-2 with TRBJ1-5; D unclear. In germline, CDR1 is LGHNA, CDR2 YNFKEQ. The V gene lost 4 bases and the J gene lost 6 bases, with 16 bases spanning the gap. This CDR3 is built from 15 residues.

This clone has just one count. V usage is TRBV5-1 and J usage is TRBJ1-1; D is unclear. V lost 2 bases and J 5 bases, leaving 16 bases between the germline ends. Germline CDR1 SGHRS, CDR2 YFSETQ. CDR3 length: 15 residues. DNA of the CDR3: TGCGCCAGCAGCTTTGAACCCGGGGTGGGGACTGAAGCTTTCTTT. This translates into CASSFEPGVGTEAFF.

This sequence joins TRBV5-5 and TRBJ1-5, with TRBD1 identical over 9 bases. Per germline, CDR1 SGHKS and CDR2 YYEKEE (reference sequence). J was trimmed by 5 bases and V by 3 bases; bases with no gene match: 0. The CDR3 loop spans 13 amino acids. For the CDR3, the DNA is TGTGCCAGCAGCTGGACAGGGGATCAGCCCCAGCATTTT. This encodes CASSWTGDQPQHF.

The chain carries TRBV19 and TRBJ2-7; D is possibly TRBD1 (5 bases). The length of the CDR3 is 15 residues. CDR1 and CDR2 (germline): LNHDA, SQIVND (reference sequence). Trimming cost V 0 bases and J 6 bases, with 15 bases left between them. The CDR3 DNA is TGTGCCAGTAGTATAGATCGGCCAGGGATACGCGAGCAGTACTTC. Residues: CASSIDRPGIREQYF.

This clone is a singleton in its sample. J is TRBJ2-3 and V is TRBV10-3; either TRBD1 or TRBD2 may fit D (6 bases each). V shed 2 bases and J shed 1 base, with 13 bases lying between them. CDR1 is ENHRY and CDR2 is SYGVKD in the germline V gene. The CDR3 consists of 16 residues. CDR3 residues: CAISETGAGGTDTQYF. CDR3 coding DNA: TGTGCCATCAGTGAGACGGGGGCTGGGGGCACAGATACGCAGTATTTT.

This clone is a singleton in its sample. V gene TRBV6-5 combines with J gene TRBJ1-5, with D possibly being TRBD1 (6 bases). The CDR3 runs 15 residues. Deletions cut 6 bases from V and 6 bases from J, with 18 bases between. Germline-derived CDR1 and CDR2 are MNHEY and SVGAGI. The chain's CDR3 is CASRRTALKSQPQHF. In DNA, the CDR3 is TGTGCCAGCAGACGGACAGCCCTCAAAAGTCAGCCCCAGCATTTT.

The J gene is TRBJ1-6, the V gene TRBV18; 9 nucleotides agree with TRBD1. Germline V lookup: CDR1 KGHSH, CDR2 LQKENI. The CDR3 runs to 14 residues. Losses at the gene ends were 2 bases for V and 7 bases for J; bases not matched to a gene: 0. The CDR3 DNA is TGTGCCAGCTCACCAGGACAGGGGAATTCACCCCTCCACTTT. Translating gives CASSPGQGNSPLHF. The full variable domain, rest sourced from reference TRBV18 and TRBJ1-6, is NAGVMQNPRHLVRRRGQEARLRCSPMKGHSHVYWYRQLPEEGLKFMVYLQKENIIDESGMPKERFSAEFPKEGPSILRIQQVVRGDSAAYFCASSPGQGNSPLHFGNGTRLTVT.

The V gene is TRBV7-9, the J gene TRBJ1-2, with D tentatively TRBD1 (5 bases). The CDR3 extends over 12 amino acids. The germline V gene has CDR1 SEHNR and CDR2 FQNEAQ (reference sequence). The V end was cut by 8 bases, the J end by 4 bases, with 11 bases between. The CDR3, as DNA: TGTGCCAGCGGAGGGGAGTTCTATGGCTACACCTTC. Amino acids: CASGGEFYGYTF.